The 22 T cell receptor beta chains below were found in one sample sequenced in a study of response to subunit inactivated influenza vaccine. MiXCR, applied by TCRdb to the RT-PCR reads, yields one record per CDR3 protein. This sample has hundreds of thousands of distinct CDR3 sequences; around 18% occur once, and the top ten carry about 11%. The sequencing used PBMCs from blood, collected roughly 5 days after vaccination. The receptor source for this set is a man between 50 and 59 years old who received an inactivated influenza vaccine.

The rearrangement joins TRBV29-1 to TRBJ2-7; D possibly corresponds to TRBD2 (5 bases). Germline V gene sequence: CDR1 SQVTM, CDR2 ANQGSEA. Trimming took off 6 bases at V and 7 bases at J, with 16 bases between the two ends. The CDR3 consists of 12 residues. CDR3 sequence reads: CSVVRTGWEQYF. In DNA, the CDR3 is TGCAGCGTCGTACGGACTGGGTGGGAGCAGTACTTC.

This clonotype was counted a few times. The DNA for the CDR3 is TGTGCCAGCAGCTTCTCCCCTTGGGGTGTGTCCTACAATGAGCAGTTCTTC. Translating it yields CASSFSPWGVSYNEQFF. The gene calls are TRBV7-6 and TRBJ2-1; the D is unclear. CDR1 and CDR2 from the germline V gene are SGHVS and FNYEAQ. CDR3 size: 17 residues. V dropped 3 bases and J dropped 1 base, with 16 bases sitting between them. The full variable domain, completed using reference TRBV7-6 and TRBJ2-1, is GAGVSQSPRYKVTKRGQDVALRCDPISGHVSLYWYRQALGQGPEFLTYFNYEAQQDKSGLPNDRFSAERPEGSISTLTIQRTEQRDSAMYRCASSFSPWGVSYNEQFFGPGTRLTVL.

This chain links TRBV29-1 with TRBJ2-1, with D possibly matching TRBD1 (6 bases). The CDR3 sequence is 13 residues long. Trimming left V 4 bases short and J 5 bases short, with 12 bases between. Germline values: CDR1 SQVTM, CDR2 ANQGSEA. The DNA for the CDR3 is TGCAGCGTTGGGGGGCAATGGGACAATGAGCAGTTCTTC. This codes for CSVGGQWDNEQFF.

This clonotype came up a few times. This sequence joins TRBV7-2 and TRBJ2-7, with D possibly being TRBD1 (6 bases). The CDR3 extends over 13 amino acids. Germline CDR1 and CDR2: SGHTA and FQGNSA. V was cut by 5 bases and J by 4 bases, with 12 bases left in between. In DNA form, the CDR3 reads TGTGCCAGCAGCATCAACAGGGTTTACGAGCAGTACTTC. Residues: CASSINRVYEQYF.

The sample holds a few counts of this clonotype. The junction differs from germline at one of its ends, possibly a read error. The chain joins TRBV7-9 to TRBJ2-5; tentative D call: TRBD1 (6 bases). The CDR3 consists of 15 residues. Germline CDR1 is SEHNR and CDR2 is FQNEAQ (reference sequence). The CDR3 nucleotides read TGTGCCAGCAGCTTAGGGGGGCCGAACCAAGAGACCCAATACTTC. Its translation is CASSLGGPNQETQYF.

This clonotype was picked up a small number of times. This chain joins TRBV10-2 and TRBJ1-2; a possible D gene is TRBD1 (5 bases). Germline CDR1 reads WSHSY; CDR2 reads SAAADI. Trimming pared 3 bases from V and 4 bases from J, leaving 9 bases between. The CDR3 consists of 13 residues. The CDR3 region has the DNA TGCGCCAGCAGTGACCAAAGGGGCTATGGCTACACCTTC. Translation gives CASSDQRGYGYTF.

This clonotype was seen a handful of times. In DNA form, the CDR3 reads TGCGCCAGCAGCTTCAATTCGGTTGGGCAGGGTAGCTACGAGCAGTACTTC. It specifies CASSFNSVGQGSYEQYF. This chain uses TRBV5-1 with TRBJ2-7, with a tentative D call TRBD1 (5 bases). Looked up from germline, CDR1 is SGHRS and CDR2 is YFSETQ. This CDR3 has 17 residues. Trimming shortened V by 2 bases and J by 3 bases, and 21 bases separated the two germline ends.

This chain uses TRBV20-1 with TRBJ1-2; TRBD1 aligns across 11 bases. There are 12 residues in the CDR3. CDR1 is DFQATT, CDR2 SNEGSKA, per germline (reference sequence). J lost 9 bases, V lost 6 bases, and 6 bases had no gene match. The CDR3 is CSAYRDRGSYTF. In DNA, the CDR3 is TGCAGTGCCTACCGGGACAGGGGGAGCTACACCTTC.

This chain links TRBV5-6 with TRBJ1-5; D gene unclear. The CDR3 sequence is 15 residues long. Trimming removed 2 bases from V and 4 bases from J, with 13 bases in between. The germline gives CDR1 SGHDT, CDR2 YYEEEE. CDR3 sequence reads: CASSFWALGNQPQHF. CDR3 coding DNA: TGTGCCAGCAGCTTTTGGGCCCTTGGGAATCAGCCCCAGCATTTT.

Many counts were recorded for this clonotype. The J gene is TRBJ2-7, the V gene TRBV12-3 or TRBV12-4; no clear D. This CDR3 has 13 residues. V was trimmed by 6 bases and J by 0 bases, leaving 9 bases between them. CDR3 in DNA: TGTGCCAGCAGCTTTACTGGCTCCTACGAGCAGTACTTC. Amino acids: CASSFTGSYEQYF.

This chain connects TRBV29-1 to TRBJ2-1; D tentatively fits TRBD1 or TRBD2 (7 bases each). Germline-derived CDR1 and CDR2 are SQVTM and ANQGSEA. The CDR3 length is 12 residues. V lost 4 bases and J lost 8, with 12 bases in between. DNA for the CDR3: TGCAGCGTTGGCAGGGGGGGCCATGAGCAGTTCTTC. Translated, it gives CSVGRGGHEQFF.

The chain combines TRBV4-3 with TRBJ2-7; D is uncertain. With 1 base removed from V and 2 bases from J, the gap between germline ends came to 12 bases. The CDR3 runs 15 residues. Germline-derived CDR1 and CDR2 are LGHNA and YSLEER. In DNA, the CDR3 is TGCGCCAGCAGCCAAGCTTTGTACAATCCCTACGAGCAGTACTTC. Protein sequence: CASSQALYNPYEQYF.

The J gene is TRBJ1-5, the V gene TRBV20-1, with D tentatively TRBD1 (6 bases). Germline V lookup: CDR1 DFQATT, CDR2 SNEGSKA (reference sequence). The CDR3 spans 16 residues. Deletions cut 2 bases from V and 1 base from J, with 15 bases between. CDR3 bases: TGCAGTGCTAGAACCGCCGGAGGGGGAAGCAATCAGCCCCAGCATTTT. Translation: CSARTAGGGSNQPQHF.

Here the CDR3 DNA reads TGTGCCAGCAGTCGACAGGCAGGGCGTACTGAAAAACTGTTTTTT. This gives the protein CASSRQAGRTEKLFF. The chain is built from TRBV11-2 and TRBJ1-4; TRBD1 might be the D (6 bases). The V gene lost 6 bases and the J gene lost 7 bases, with 18 bases spanning the gap. Germline V gene lookup returns CDR1 SGHAT and CDR2 FQNNGV. The CDR3 extends over 15 amino acids. The whole variable domain, remainder taken from reference TRBV11-2 and TRBJ1-4, is EAGVAQSPRYKIIEKRQSVAFWCNPISGHATLYWYQQILGQGPKLLIQFQNNGVVDDSQLPKDRFSAERLKGVDSTLKIQPAKLEDSAVYLCASSRQAGRTEKLFFGSGTQLSVL.

The J gene is TRBJ2-7, the V gene TRBV20-1, with 14 bases aligning to TRBD2. CDR1 DFQATT and CDR2 SNEGSKA come from the germline V gene (reference sequence). The CDR3 extends over 13 amino acids. Trimming took 4 bases from V and 9 from J; bases not matched to a gene: 5. This CDR3 is CSATGTSGSGQYF. The CDR3 DNA reads TGCAGTGCTACAGGGACTAGCGGGAGCGGGCAGTACTTC.

This clonotype was picked up a small number of times. V gene TRBV12-3 or TRBV12-4 combines with J gene TRBJ1-5; 8 positions agree with TRBD1. J lost 3 bases, V lost 0 bases, and 4 bases had no gene match. This CDR3 contains 16 residues. CDR3: CASSLAGQGSNQPQHF. CDR3 nucleotide sequence: TGTGCCAGCAGTTTAGCTGGACAGGGATCCAATCAGCCCCAGCATTTT.

The rearrangement joins TRBV12-3 or TRBV12-4 to TRBJ2-7, with TRBD2 as a possible D gene (6 bases). This CDR3 region has 13 residues. The V end lost 6 bases, the J end lost 4 bases, and 13 bases lay between the germline ends. DNA of the CDR3: TGTGCCAGCAGCCGTGGAGGGGAATACGAGCAGTACTTC. Translated: CASSRGGEYEQYF.

This rearrangement joins TRBV20-1 to TRBJ2-7, with no clear D. CDR1 is DFQATT and CDR2 is SNEGSKA in the germline V gene (reference sequence). The CDR3 totals 12 residues. Between the trimmed V and J ends, which lost 3 bases and 3 bases, there was a span of 9 bases. CDR3 sequence: CSASGQVYEQYF. CDR3 in DNA: TGCAGTGCTAGTGGGCAGGTCTACGAGCAGTACTTC.

This clonotype was seen a handful of times. The chain couples TRBV5-5 to TRBJ2-7; TRBD2 matches 8 bases. Germline loops: CDR1 SGHKS, CDR2 YYEKEE (reference sequence). The CDR3 extends over 13 amino acids. Germline trimming cut 4 bases from V and 5 bases from J; bases unmatched to any gene: 5. Here the CDR3 reads CASSGTSSHEQYF. The DNA for the CDR3 is TGTGCCAGCAGCGGGACTAGTAGCCACGAGCAGTACTTC.

The rearrangement uses TRBV5-1 and TRBJ2-3, with D possibly being TRBD1 or TRBD2 (5 bases each). This CDR3 has 15 amino acids. Germline CDR1 is SGHRS and CDR2 is YFSETQ. V was pared by 4 bases and J by 4 bases, with 16 bases between. This chain's CDR3 is CASSIRDGRADTQYF. The CDR3, as DNA: TGCGCCAGCAGCATCCGGGACGGAAGAGCAGATACGCAGTATTTT.

This chain uses TRBV15 with TRBJ2-3; TRBD1 aligns across 7 bases. V dropped 7 bases and J dropped 2; count of bases not matched to a gene: 9. CDR3 size: 15 residues. The germline V gene encodes CDR1 LNHNV and CDR2 YYDKDF (reference sequence). CDR3 nucleotides: TGTGCCACCACCCCCGGACAGGCCTACACAGATACGCAGTATTTT. Translated: CATTPGQAYTDTQYF.

This clonotype came up many times. V and J are TRBV7-9 and TRBJ2-1, with D perhaps given as TRBD1 or TRBD2 (5 bases each). The germline V and J ends were trimmed by 5 bases and 6 bases, with 8 bases remaining between them. Per the germline V gene, CDR1 is SEHNR and CDR2 is FQNEAQ (reference sequence). The CDR3 extends over 12 amino acids. CDR3 residues: CASSRGPNEQFF. For the CDR3, the DNA is TGTGCCAGCAGCCGGGGACCCAATGAGCAGTTCTTC.